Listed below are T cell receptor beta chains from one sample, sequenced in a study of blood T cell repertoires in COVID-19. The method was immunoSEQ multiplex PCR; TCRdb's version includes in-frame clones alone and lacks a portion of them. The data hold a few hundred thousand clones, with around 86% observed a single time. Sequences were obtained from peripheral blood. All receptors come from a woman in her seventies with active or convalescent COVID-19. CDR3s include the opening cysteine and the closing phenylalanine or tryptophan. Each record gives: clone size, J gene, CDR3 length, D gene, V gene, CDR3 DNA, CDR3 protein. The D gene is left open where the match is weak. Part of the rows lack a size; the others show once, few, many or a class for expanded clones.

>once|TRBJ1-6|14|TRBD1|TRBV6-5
TGTGCCGTCACAGAGAGGACAGGGGTTTCACCCCTCCACTTT
CAVTERTGVSPLHF
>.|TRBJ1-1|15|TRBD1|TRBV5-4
TGTGCCAGCAGCTTGTTACAGGGGGCGGACACTGAAGCTTTCTTT
CASSLLQGADTEAFF
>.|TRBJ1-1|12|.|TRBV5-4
TGTGCCAGCAGCTTGGGGACAGTTGAAGCTTTCTTT
CASSLGTVEAFF
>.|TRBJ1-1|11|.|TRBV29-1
TGCAGCGTCTCGCGAGGCACTGAAGCTTTCTTT
CSVSRGTEAFF
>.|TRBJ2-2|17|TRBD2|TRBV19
TGTGCCAGTACTCCCCGGACTAGCGGGGGGAACACCGGGGAGCTGTTTTTT
CASTPRTSGGNTGELFF
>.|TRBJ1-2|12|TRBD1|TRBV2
TGTGCCAGCAGGGGACAGGGACGTGGCTACACCTTC
CASRGQGRGYTF
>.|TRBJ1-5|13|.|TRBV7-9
TGTGCCAGCAGCCTATCGGGGAATCAGCCCCAGCATTTT
CASSLSGNQPQHF
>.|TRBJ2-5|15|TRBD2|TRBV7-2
TGTGCCAGCAGCTTTCTAGCGGGGAGATCAGAGACCCAGTACTTC
CASSFLAGRSETQYF
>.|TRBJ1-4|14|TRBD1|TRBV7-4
TGTGCCAGCAGCTTGGGACAGCAAAATGAAAAACTGTTTTTT
CASSLGQQNEKLFF
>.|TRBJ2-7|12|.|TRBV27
TGTGCCAGCAGTTTCGAGGGTAACGAGCAGTACTTC
CASSFEGNEQYF
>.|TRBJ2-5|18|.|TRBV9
TGTGCCAGCAGCGTAGGGATTTCGGGAGTTACCTTCCAAGAGACCCAGTACTTC
CASSVGISGVTFQETQYF
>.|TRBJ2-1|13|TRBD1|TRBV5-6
TGTGCCAGCAGCGGACAGACAGGGTTTGAGCAGTTCTTC
CASSGQTGFEQFF
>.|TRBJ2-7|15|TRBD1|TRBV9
TGTGCCAGCAGCGCCCGGACAGGGGGGGTTTGGGAGCAGTACTTC
CASSARTGGVWEQYF
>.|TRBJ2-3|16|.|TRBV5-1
TGCGCCAGCAGCCCTCGGCGAGGGTGGGGCACAGATACGCAGTATTTT
CASSPRRGWGTDTQYF
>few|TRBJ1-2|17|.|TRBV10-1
TGCGCCAGCAGTGATACCCAACTCACGAACCACTTCTATGGCTACACCTTC
CASSDTQLTNHFYGYTF
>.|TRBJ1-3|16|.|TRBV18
TGTGCCAGCTCACCACGCGGGGGATCCTCTGGAAACACCATATATTTT
CASSPRGGSSGNTIYF
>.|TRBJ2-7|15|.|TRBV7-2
TGTGCCAGCAGCCCTCGACAGATCCTCTCCTACGAGCAGTACTTC
CASSPRQILSYEQYF
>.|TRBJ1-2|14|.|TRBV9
TGTGCCAGCAGCGTGGACGGGGGAGGCTATGGCTACACCTTC
CASSVDGGGYGYTF
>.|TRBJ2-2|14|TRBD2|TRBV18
TGTGCCAGCTCACCCGGAGCGGGGACCGGGGAGCTGTTTTTT
CASSPGAGTGELFF
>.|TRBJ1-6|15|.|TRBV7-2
TGTGCCAGCAGTCGCCCGGGGTCCAAGAATTCACCCCTCCACTTT
CASSRPGSKNSPLHF
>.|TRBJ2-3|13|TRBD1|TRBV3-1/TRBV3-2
TGTGCTTACTGGGACAGGTTCACAGATACGCAGTATTTT
CAYWDRFTDTQYF